This TCR delta chain comes out of a study of gamma delta lymphoproliferative disorders and STAT genes. Study details: The LymphoTrack Dx TCRG Assay amplified gamma chains from at least 50 ng of genomic DNA.

The receptor sequences were amplified from genomic DNA of peripheral blood mononuclear cells. The CDR3 is 17 amino acids. Trimming shortened V by 6 bases and J by 11 bases, and 33 bases separated the two germline ends. Germline-derived CDR1 and CDR2 are GEAIGNYY and EKD. This clone came up a few times. The antigen remains undetermined. The protein TCRdb gives is from a much larger clone and does not agree with this DNA's translation at residue 8, likely a read error; the protein shown here comes from the DNA. Study-level findings and limits: Apart from two gamma clonotypes, major patient clonotypes were public. Low-frequency NGS calls may be less specific, so public or private leukemic clones need confirmation.

TCRdb reapplied CATT to the multiplex PCR reads. The sample lists 1,500 to 2,000 delta-chain clones; less than 3.5% were seen once. The chain links TRDV2 to TRDJ1; a possible D gene is TRDD3 (5 bases). Material for sequencing was blood. The sequence was collected from a human donor in good health. This CDR3 is CACLVGGVPDVCFSLIF. CDR3 in DNA: TGTGCCTGTCTCGTAGGGGGGGTACCAGATGTATGTTTTAGTCTCATCTTT.